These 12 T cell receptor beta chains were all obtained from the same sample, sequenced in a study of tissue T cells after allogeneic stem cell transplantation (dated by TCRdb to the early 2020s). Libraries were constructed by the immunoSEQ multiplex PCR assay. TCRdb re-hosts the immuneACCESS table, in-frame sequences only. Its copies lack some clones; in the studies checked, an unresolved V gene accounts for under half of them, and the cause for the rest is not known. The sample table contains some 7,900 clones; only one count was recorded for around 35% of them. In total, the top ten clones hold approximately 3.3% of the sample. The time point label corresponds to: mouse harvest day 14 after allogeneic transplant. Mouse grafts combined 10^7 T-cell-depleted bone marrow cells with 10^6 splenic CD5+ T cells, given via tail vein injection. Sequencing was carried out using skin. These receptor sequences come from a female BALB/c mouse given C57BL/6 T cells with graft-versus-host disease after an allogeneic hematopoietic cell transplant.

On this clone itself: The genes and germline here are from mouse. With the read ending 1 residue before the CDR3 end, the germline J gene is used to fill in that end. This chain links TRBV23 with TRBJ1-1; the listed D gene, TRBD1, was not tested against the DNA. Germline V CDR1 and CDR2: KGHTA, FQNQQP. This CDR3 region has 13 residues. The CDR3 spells CSSSQSGFTEVFF. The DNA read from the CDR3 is TGCTCCAGCAGTCAATCAGGGTTCACAGAAGTCTTC. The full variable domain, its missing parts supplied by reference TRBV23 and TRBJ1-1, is DAAVTQKPRYLIKMKGQEAEMKCIPEKGHTAVFWYQQKQSKELKFLIYFQNQQPLDQIDMVKERFSAVCPSSSLCSLGIRTCEAEDSALYLCSSSQSGFTEVFFGKGTRLTVV.

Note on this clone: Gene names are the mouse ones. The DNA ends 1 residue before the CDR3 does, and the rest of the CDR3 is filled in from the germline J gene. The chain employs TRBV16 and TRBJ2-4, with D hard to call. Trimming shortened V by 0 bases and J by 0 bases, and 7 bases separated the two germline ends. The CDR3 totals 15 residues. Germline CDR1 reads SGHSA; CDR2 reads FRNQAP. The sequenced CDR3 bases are TGTGCAAGCAGCTTAGAAGGGTCTAGTCAAAACACCTTGTAC. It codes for CASSLEGSSQNTLY. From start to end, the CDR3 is CASSLEGSSQNTLYF.

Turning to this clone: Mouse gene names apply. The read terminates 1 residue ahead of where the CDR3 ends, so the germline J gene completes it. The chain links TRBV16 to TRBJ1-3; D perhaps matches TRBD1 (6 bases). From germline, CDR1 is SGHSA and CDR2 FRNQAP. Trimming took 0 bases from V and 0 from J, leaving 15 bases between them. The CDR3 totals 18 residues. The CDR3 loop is CASSLESWDIYSGNTLYF. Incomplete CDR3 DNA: TGTGCAAGCAGCTTAGAGAGCTGGGACATATATTCTGGAAATACGCTCTAT.

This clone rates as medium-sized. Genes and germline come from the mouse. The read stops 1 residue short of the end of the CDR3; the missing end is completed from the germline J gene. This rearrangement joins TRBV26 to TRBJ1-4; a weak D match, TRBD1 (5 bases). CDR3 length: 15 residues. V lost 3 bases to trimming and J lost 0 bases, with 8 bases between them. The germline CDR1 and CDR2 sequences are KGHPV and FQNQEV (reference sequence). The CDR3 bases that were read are TGTGCCAGCAGTCTTCGACAGATTTCCAACGAAAGATTATTT. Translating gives CASSLRQISNERLF. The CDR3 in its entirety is CASSLRQISNERLFF.

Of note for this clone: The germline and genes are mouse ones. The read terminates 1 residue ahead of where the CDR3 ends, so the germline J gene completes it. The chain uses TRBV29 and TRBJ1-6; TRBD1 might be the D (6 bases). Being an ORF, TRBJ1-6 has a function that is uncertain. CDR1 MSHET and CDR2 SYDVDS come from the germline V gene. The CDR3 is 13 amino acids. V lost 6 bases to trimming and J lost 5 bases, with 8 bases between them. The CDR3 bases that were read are TGTGCTAGCAGCCGGACAGATAATTCGCCCCTCTAC. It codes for CASSRTDNSPLY. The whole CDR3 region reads CASSRTDNSPLYF.

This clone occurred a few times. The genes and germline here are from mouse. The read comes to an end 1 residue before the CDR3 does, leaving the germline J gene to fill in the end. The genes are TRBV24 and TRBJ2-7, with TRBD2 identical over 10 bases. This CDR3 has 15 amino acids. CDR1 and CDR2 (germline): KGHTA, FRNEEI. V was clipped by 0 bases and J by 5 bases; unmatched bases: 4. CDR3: CASSLYWGGADEQYF. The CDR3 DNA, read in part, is TGTGCCAGCAGTCTGTACTGGGGGGGCGCGGATGAACAGTAC.

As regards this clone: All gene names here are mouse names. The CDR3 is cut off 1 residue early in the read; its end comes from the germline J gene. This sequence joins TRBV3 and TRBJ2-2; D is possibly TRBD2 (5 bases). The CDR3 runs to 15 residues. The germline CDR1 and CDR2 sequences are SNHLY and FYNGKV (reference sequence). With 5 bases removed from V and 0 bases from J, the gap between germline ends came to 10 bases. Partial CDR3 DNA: TGTGCCAGCAGCGCGGACTTTGCAAACACCGGGCAGCTCTAC. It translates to CASSADFANTGQLY. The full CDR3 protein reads CASSADFANTGQLYF. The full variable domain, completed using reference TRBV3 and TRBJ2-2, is GPKVLQIPSHQIIDMGQMVTLNCDPVSNHLYFYWYKQILGQQMEFLVNFYNGKVMEKSKLFKDQFSVERPDGSYFTLKIQPTALEDSAVYFCASSADFANTGQLYFGEGSKLTVL.

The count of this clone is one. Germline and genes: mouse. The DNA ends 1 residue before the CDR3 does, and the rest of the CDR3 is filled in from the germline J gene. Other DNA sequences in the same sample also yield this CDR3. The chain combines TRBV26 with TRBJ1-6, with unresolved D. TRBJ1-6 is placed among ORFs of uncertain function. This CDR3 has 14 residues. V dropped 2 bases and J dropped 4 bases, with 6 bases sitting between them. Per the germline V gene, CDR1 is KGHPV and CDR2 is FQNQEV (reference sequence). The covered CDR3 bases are TGTGCCAGCAGTCTGGGGCAGTATAATTCGCCCCTCTAC. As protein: CASSLGQYNSPLY. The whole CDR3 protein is CASSLGQYNSPLYF.

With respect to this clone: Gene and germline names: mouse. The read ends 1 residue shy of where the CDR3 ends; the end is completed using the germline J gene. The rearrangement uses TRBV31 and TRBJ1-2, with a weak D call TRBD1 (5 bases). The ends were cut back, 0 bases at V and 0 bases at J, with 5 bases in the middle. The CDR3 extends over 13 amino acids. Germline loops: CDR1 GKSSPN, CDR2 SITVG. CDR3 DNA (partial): TGTGCCTGGAGTCTACAGGCAAACTCCGACTACACC. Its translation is CAWSLQANSDYT. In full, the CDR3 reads CAWSLQANSDYTF. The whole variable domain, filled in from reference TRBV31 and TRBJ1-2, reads AQTIHQWPVAEIKAVGSPLSLGCTIKGKSSPNLYWYWQATGGTLQQLFYSITVGQVESVVQLNLSASRPKDDQFILSTEKLLLSHSGFYLCAWSLQANSDYTFGSGTRLLVI.

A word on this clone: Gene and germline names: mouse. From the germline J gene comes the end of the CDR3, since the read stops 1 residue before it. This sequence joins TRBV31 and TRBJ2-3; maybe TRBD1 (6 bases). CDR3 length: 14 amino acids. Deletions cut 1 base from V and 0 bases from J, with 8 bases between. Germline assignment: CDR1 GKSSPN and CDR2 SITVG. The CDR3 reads CAWSRDNSAETLYF. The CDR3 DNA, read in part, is TGTGCCTGGAGTCGGGACAATAGTGCAGAAACGCTGTAT.

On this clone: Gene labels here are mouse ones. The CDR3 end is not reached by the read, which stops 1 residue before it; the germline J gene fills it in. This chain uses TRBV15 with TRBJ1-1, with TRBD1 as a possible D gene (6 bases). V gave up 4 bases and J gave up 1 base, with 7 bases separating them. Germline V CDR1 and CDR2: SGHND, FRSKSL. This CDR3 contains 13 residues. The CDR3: CASSSGANTEVFF. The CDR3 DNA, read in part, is TGTGCCAGCAGTTCGGGGGCGAACACAGAAGTCTTC.

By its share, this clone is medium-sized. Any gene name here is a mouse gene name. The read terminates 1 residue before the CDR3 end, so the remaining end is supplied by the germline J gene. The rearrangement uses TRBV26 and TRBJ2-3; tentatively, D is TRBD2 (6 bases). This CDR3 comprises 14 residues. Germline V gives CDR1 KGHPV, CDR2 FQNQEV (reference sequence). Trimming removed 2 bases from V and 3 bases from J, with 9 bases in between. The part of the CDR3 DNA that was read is TGTGCCAGCAGTCTGCTGGGGAGGGCAGAAACGCTGTAT. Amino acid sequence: CASSLLGRAETLY. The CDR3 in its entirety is CASSLLGRAETLYF.